The sample holds many counts of the clone carrying this T cell receptor (beta chain). The sample is drawn from a study of T-cell reconstitution after alpha-beta-depleted transplantation in children. As it was prepared, the TCRbeta library received unique molecular identifiers. TCRdb reprocessed the PCR reads via MiXCR and lists one record per CDR3 protein. The data contain hundreds of thousands of distinct CDR3 sequences, 10% to 15% of them singletons. The CDR3 runs 15 residues. CDR1 SNHLY and CDR2 FYNNEI come from the germline V gene. The V gene end was trimmed by 6 bases and the J gene end by 3 bases; junction bases not matched to a gene: 9.

The origin of this receptor is a girl aged 2-10 years with congenital amegakaryocytic thrombocytopenia, due to receive a stem cell transplant. The V gene is TRBV2, the J gene TRBJ2-7; 9 bases match TRBD1. The sequences come from PBMCs, collected before TCRalphabeta/CD19-depleted stem cell transplant. The CDR3 is CASRPGTGSSYEQYF. Here the CDR3 DNA reads TGTGCCAGCAGGCCCGGGACAGGGTCGAGCTACGAGCAGTACTTC.